What follows are 5 T cell receptor beta chains derived from one specimen sequenced in a study of identical twins. One entry per CDR3 protein results from TCRdb running MiXCR on the 5' RACE reads. The repertoire has nearly 900,000 distinct CDR3 sequences, approximately 13% of them found once; the top ten carry around 1.5%. The same sample was also studied in work on yellow fever vaccine responses in identical twins.

The sequencing sample was made of PBMCs. All receptors derive from a woman aged 18-30 years in good health.

This clonotype was seen repeatedly, ten times or more. V is TRBV11-2 and J is TRBJ2-2; D uncertain. The CDR3 sequence is 15 residues long. Germline CDR1 is SGHAT and CDR2 is FQNNGV. The V and J ends lost 2 bases and 4 bases respectively, with 11 bases between them. CDR3 protein: CASSLQVGSTGELFF. CDR3 nucleotide sequence: TGTGCCAGCAGCTTACAGGTCGGGTCCACCGGGGAGCTGTTTTTT.

This chain joins TRBV6-1 and TRBJ1-5; TRBD1 might be the D (6 bases). The CDR3 is 14 residues long. V was pared by 6 bases and J by 2 bases, with 11 bases between. Germline V gene lookup returns CDR1 MNHNS and CDR2 SASEGT. CDR3: CASSHRDRNQPQHF. CDR3 bases: TGTGCCAGCAGCCACAGGGATCGCAATCAGCCCCAGCATTTT.

This clonotype was observed many times. The rearrangement links TRBV5-5 to TRBJ2-7; D gene ambiguous. Trimming removed 1 base at V and 6 bases at J, with 8 bases between. This CDR3 has 12 amino acids. Germline V gives CDR1 SGHKS, CDR2 YYEKEE (reference sequence). CDR3 bases: TGTGCCAGCAGCTTGAAGGTGGGCGAGCAGTACGTC. Encoded protein: CASSLKVGEQYV.

This clonotype has at least ten counts. J is TRBJ2-1 and V is TRBV2; the D gene could be TRBD1 or TRBD2 (5 bases each). The CDR3 contains 12 residues. V was clipped by 6 bases and J by 15 bases, with 18 bases between them. Looked up from germline, CDR1 is SNHLY and CDR2 is FYNNEI. The CDR3 reads CASRGEGPSPFF. The CDR3 DNA reads TGTGCCAGCAGGGGAGAGGGACCGAGCCCGTTCTTC.

This clonotype has only a few counts. This chain uses TRBV6-4 with TRBJ2-5; 13 bases line up with TRBD2. CDR3 length: 15 amino acids. V trimming: 6 bases; J trimming: 3 bases; junction bases outside the gene matches: 4. CDR1 and CDR2 from the germline V gene are MRHNA and SNTAGT. The CDR3 loop reads CASSEGTSGEETQYF. Here the CDR3 DNA reads TGTGCCAGCAGCGAAGGGACTAGCGGGGAAGAGACCCAGTACTTC.